What follows are 31 T cell receptor beta chains derived from one specimen sequenced in a study of T cell repertoires in cytomegalovirus infection. Via MiXCR, TCRdb re-called the reads, giving one row per CDR3 protein. The profile shows 300,000 to 400,000 distinct CDR3 sequences, 18% of them singletons. Material for sequencing was PBMCs. The receptors here all came from a human donor in good health (CMV status not recorded). Some clones in this sample may be carry-over from other donors' samples.

Concerning this clonotype itself: A much larger clone sits a single nucleotide away, making a read error possible. V and J are TRBV6-9 and TRBJ2-7; D gene uncertain. This CDR3 spans 11 amino acids. Germline-derived CDR1 and CDR2 are MNHGY and SVAAGI. V dropped 2 bases and J dropped 5 bases, with 4 bases sitting between them. CDR3 in amino acids: CASSYAHEQYF. Here the CDR3 DNA reads TGTGCCAGCAGTTATGCCCACGAGCAGTACTTC.

The rearrangement links TRBV7-2 to TRBJ2-7; the D gene is possibly TRBD2 (6 bases). Trimming stripped 1 base from V and 1 base from J, with 11 bases between. Germline-derived CDR1 and CDR2 are SGHTA and FQGNSA. The CDR3 extends over 15 amino acids. This CDR3 is CASSLGLAWSYEQYF. CDR3 bases: TGTGCCAGCAGCTTAGGGCTAGCGTGGTCCTACGAGCAGTACTTC.

The sample holds a few counts of this clonotype. This rearrangement joins TRBV20-1 to TRBJ2-3; no firm D call. V was pared by 4 bases and J by 2 bases, with 10 bases between. Germline loops: CDR1 DFQATT, CDR2 SNEGSKA (reference sequence). The CDR3 is 13 residues long. The CDR3: CSAKPEPTDTQYF. CDR3 DNA sequence: TGCAGTGCTAAACCCGAACCCACAGATACGCAGTATTTT.

CDR3 in DNA: TGCAGTGCCCTCCGGGACAGCTACAATGAGCAGTTCTTC. Amino acids: CSALRDSYNEQFF. The rearrangement joins TRBV20-1 to TRBJ2-1; 7 positions match TRBD1. V lost 6 bases and J lost 3; bases outside the gene matches: 5. Germline V gene lookup returns CDR1 DFQATT and CDR2 SNEGSKA (reference sequence). There are 13 residues in the CDR3.

This clonotype was recorded many times. This rearrangement joins TRBV7-2 to TRBJ2-1; the D gene could be TRBD1 or TRBD2 (7 bases each). This CDR3 has 16 amino acids. The V end was cut by 5 bases, the J end by 4 bases, with 18 bases between. Germline V CDR1 and CDR2: SGHTA, FQGNSA. This chain's CDR3 is CASSPRQGGGYNEQFF. The CDR3 bases are TGTGCCAGCAGCCCACGACAGGGAGGGGGTTACAATGAGCAGTTCTTC.

The chain combines TRBV12-3 or TRBV12-4 with TRBJ1-5; 11 bases agree with TRBD1. The CDR3 is made up of 15 amino acids. V lost 5 bases and J lost 5; bases outside the gene matches: 5. In nucleotides, the CDR3 is TGTGCCAGCAGTCCCGGGACAGGGGGATATCAGCCCCAGCATTTT. Protein: CASSPGTGGYQPQHF.

This clonotype has at least ten counts. The chain is built from TRBV7-9 and TRBJ2-2; D not certain. Germline V gene sequence: CDR1 SEHNR, CDR2 FQNEAQ (reference sequence). This CDR3 contains 15 residues. V lost 4 bases, J lost 0 bases, and 9 bases lay in between. Written as DNA, the CDR3 is TGTGCCAGCAGCTGGGTCACCACGAACACCGGGGAGCTGTTTTTT. Protein product: CASSWVTTNTGELFF.

This chain uses TRBV7-8 with TRBJ2-7, with D possibly being TRBD1 (6 bases). The germline CDR1 and CDR2 sequences are SGHVS and FQNEAQ. This CDR3 has 14 amino acids. V lost 2 bases and J lost 6, with 14 bases in between. CDR3 coding DNA: TGTGCCAGCAGCTTAAGTTGGGGGCAGCGCGAGCAGTACTTC. Residues: CASSLSWGQREQYF.

The chain is built from TRBV6-2 or TRBV6-3 and TRBJ1-5, with D perhaps matching TRBD1 (5 bases). CDR1 is MNHEY, CDR2 SVGEGT, per germline. The germline V and J ends were trimmed by 6 bases and 10 bases, with 34 bases remaining between them. CDR3 length equals 19 residues. The CDR3 DNA is TGTGCCAGCAGACGAGCCGGGGCAGGGAGACGGTACCCAATTGGTCCCCAGCATTTT. As protein: CASRRAGAGRRYPIGPQHF.

This clonotype was recorded many times. The rearrangement links TRBV7-2 to TRBJ1-5, with 10 bases aligning to TRBD1. Per the germline V gene, CDR1 is SGHTA and CDR2 is FQGNSA. With V trimmed by 5 bases and J by 6 bases, 7 bases remained unmatched. CDR3 length equals 15 residues. The CDR3 DNA reads TGTGCCAGCAGCCGCCAGGGACAGGGGATTCAGCCCCAGCATTTT. Protein product: CASSRQGQGIQPQHF.

Many counts were recorded for this clonotype. The CDR3 nucleotides are TGTGCCAGCAGCTTCGACAGGATTTCCTACAATGAGCAGTTCTTC. Translation gives CASSFDRISYNEQFF. This rearrangement joins TRBV7-8 to TRBJ2-1; a weak D match, TRBD1 (6 bases). Trimming stripped 3 bases from V and 1 base from J, with 10 bases between. The CDR3 is 15 residues long. The germline gives CDR1 SGHVS, CDR2 FQNEAQ.

The chain links TRBV12-3 or TRBV12-4 to TRBJ1-2; D uncertain. Trimming removed 3 bases from V and 3 bases from J, with 11 bases in between. The CDR3 has 14 residues. The chain's CDR3 is CASSFRRVDYGYTF. The CDR3 nucleotides read TGTGCCAGCAGTTTTAGGAGGGTAGACTATGGCTACACCTTC.

The V and J genes are TRBV4-1 and TRBJ2-7; the D gene is possibly TRBD1 (6 bases). CDR1 MGHRA and CDR2 YSYEKL come from the germline V gene. Trimming stripped 0 bases from V and 3 bases from J, with 12 bases between. The length of the CDR3 is 15 residues. The CDR3 protein is CASSQDRGQFYEQYF. CDR3 DNA sequence: TGCGCCAGCAGCCAAGATCGAGGACAGTTCTACGAGCAGTACTTC.

This clonotype was detected many times. The chain has TRBV7-2 and TRBJ1-1; D gene unclear. Germline CDR1 reads SGHTA; CDR2 reads FQGNSA. The CDR3 loop spans 12 amino acids. The ends were cut back, 2 bases at V and 8 bases at J, with 9 bases in the middle. CDR3 sequence (DNA): TGTGCCAGCAGCTTACCCTTTTTAGAAGCTTTCTTT. Its protein is CASSLPFLEAFF.

This clonotype was seen at least ten times. The chain combines TRBV4-3 with TRBJ2-1; 7 bases are shared with TRBD2. The CDR3 consists of 15 residues. V shed 4 bases and J 0 bases; nucleotides not matched to a gene: 3. The germline V gene encodes CDR1 LGHNA and CDR2 YSLEER. The CDR3 is CASSPLAGSYNEQFF. As DNA, the CDR3 is TGCGCCAGCAGCCCATTAGCGGGCTCCTACAATGAGCAGTTCTTC.

The chain links TRBV6-2 or TRBV6-3 to TRBJ1-1; the match to TRBD1 covers 7 bases. V was pared by 6 bases and J by 0 bases, with 16 bases of the junction left unmatched. From germline, CDR1 is MNHEY and CDR2 SVGEGT. The CDR3 spans 18 residues. The CDR3 region has the DNA TGTGCCAGCAGCCCCGGGCGGGCCAGGGGGATCATGAACACTGAAGCTTTCTTT. This sequence encodes CASSPGRARGIMNTEAFF.

This clonotype appeared many times. The rearrangement joins TRBV7-2 to TRBJ2-6, with 11 bases that match TRBD1. CDR1 is SGHTA, CDR2 FQGNSA, per germline. CDR3 length equals 18 residues. J lost 0 bases, V lost 1 base, and 2 bases had no gene match. CDR3 amino acids: CASSLVGTGGSGANVLTF. The CDR3 DNA reads as TGTGCCAGCAGCTTAGTGGGGACAGGGGGCTCTGGGGCCAACGTCCTGACTTTC.

This clonotype was seen more than once but under ten times. The chain employs TRBV20-1 and TRBJ2-3; D not certain. The CDR3 consists of 16 residues. V was shortened by 6 bases and J by 1 base, with 20 bases between the two germline ends. Germline V CDR1 and CDR2: DFQATT, SNEGSKA (reference sequence). CDR3 residues: CSALTSGGGRTDTQYF. The CDR3 coding sequence is TGCAGTGCCCTAACCTCCGGTGGCGGACGCACAGATACGCAGTATTTT.

Many counts were recorded for this clonotype. This chain joins TRBV7-2 and TRBJ2-7, with D possibly being TRBD1 (6 bases). V was clipped by 5 bases and J by 2 bases, with 16 bases between them. Germline V gene lookup returns CDR1 SGHTA and CDR2 FQGNSA. The CDR3 is 15 residues long. The CDR3 spells CASSTYRDPTYEQYF. The CDR3 bases are TGTGCCAGCAGCACATACAGGGACCCCACCTACGAGCAGTACTTC.

The chain uses TRBV10-3 and TRBJ1-2; D unclear. The CDR3 totals 12 residues. V shed 2 bases and J shed 7 bases, with 8 bases lying between them. Germline V gives CDR1 ENHRY, CDR2 SYGVKD. In DNA, the CDR3 is TGTGCCATCAGTGAGAACCTGAGTGGCTACACCTTC. Its translation is CAISENLSGYTF.

This clonotype was observed many times. V is TRBV28 and J is TRBJ1-1; 7 bases match TRBD1. The length of the CDR3 is 13 residues. J gave up 5 bases and V 11 bases, and 11 bases lay outside the gene matches. The germline gives CDR1 MDHEN, CDR2 SYDVKM. The chain's CDR3 is CAHLRQGGTEAFF. The CDR3 DNA reads as TGTGCCCACCTTCGACAGGGCGGAACTGAAGCTTTCTTT.

This clonotype was recorded only once. This may be a read error: a much more frequent sequence differs by one nucleotide. Given the absence of the conserved phenylalanine or tryptophan at the CDR3 end, a read error is likely. The chain couples TRBV12-3 or TRBV12-4 to TRBJ1-4, with 7 bases aligning to TRBD1. V was clipped by 6 bases and J by 4 bases; unmatched bases: 5. CDR3 length: 14 amino acids. CDR3 sequence: CASSFGTDNEKLFL. CDR3 bases: TGTGCCAGCAGCTTCGGGACAGATAATGAAAAACTGTTTTTG.

Many counts were recorded for this clonotype. The chain is built from TRBV7-7 and TRBJ2-7; tentatively, D is TRBD1 (5 bases). Trimming left V 6 bases short and J 1 base short, with 13 bases between. This CDR3 spans 14 amino acids. The V gene's germline CDR1 is SSHAT and CDR2 FNYEAQ (reference sequence). CDR3 nucleotide sequence: TGTGCCAGCAGGCCCCGTTCAGGGTCCTACGAGCAGTACTTC. Translated: CASRPRSGSYEQYF.

A word on this clonotype: A read error may explain this, as a much larger clone is one base away. The rearrangement links TRBV11-2 to TRBJ2-4, with D tentatively TRBD1 (6 bases). V dropped 2 bases and J dropped 0 bases, with 11 bases sitting between them. CDR1 is SGHAT, CDR2 FQNNGV, per germline. This CDR3 has 16 amino acids. The CDR3 DNA reads TGTGCCAGCAGCTTATTTGGGGGCAAAGCCAAAAACATTCAGTACTTC. Its protein is CASSLFGGKAKNIQYF.

This sequence joins TRBV6-5 and TRBJ1-5; D remains unclear. Germline lookup yields CDR1 MNHEY and CDR2 SVGAGI. Trimming left V 5 bases short and J 5 bases short, with 13 bases between. CDR3 length: 14 residues. The CDR3 bases are TGTGCCAGCAGTGGATCCGGGGAGCATCAGCCCCAGCATTTT. Protein: CASSGSGEHQPQHF.

This clonotype appeared a few times. The gene calls are TRBV4-1 and TRBJ1-5; D may be TRBD1 (6 bases). Germline V gives CDR1 MGHRA, CDR2 YSYEKL. Trimming took off 2 bases at V and 9 bases at J, with 14 bases between the two ends. The CDR3 has 14 residues. This CDR3 reads CASSQMTGRGPQHF. CDR3 bases: TGCGCCAGCAGCCAAATGACAGGCCGTGGGCCCCAGCATTTT.

This clonotype has a handful of counts. This chain uses TRBV29-1 with TRBJ2-1, with D uncertain. Deletions cut 8 bases from V and 10 bases from J, with 24 bases between. The CDR3 is 14 residues long. CDR1 is SQVTM and CDR2 is ANQGSEA in the germline V gene. Here the CDR3 reads CSPATGLLGPEQFF. The CDR3 DNA is TGCAGCCCTGCGACCGGGTTGCTGGGTCCGGAGCAGTTCTTC.

This rearrangement joins TRBV15 to TRBJ1-5; D is possibly TRBD1 (6 bases). Trimming took off 0 bases at V and 4 bases at J, with 10 bases between the two ends. The CDR3 is 15 amino acids. CDR1 is LNHNV, CDR2 YYDKDF, per germline (reference sequence). In nucleotides, the CDR3 is TGTGCCACCAGCAGAGAACAGGGTGGGAATCAGCCCCAGCATTTT. As protein: CATSREQGGNQPQHF.

This clonotype was recorded many times. The chain carries TRBV7-7 and TRBJ1-5; D call uncertain. The CDR3 contains 17 residues. Trimming removed 5 bases at V and 0 bases at J, with 17 bases between. From germline, CDR1 is SSHAT and CDR2 FNYEAQ (reference sequence). The CDR3 is CASSHPWAGHSNQPQHF. The CDR3 DNA follows: TGTGCCAGCAGCCACCCCTGGGCAGGTCATAGCAATCAGCCCCAGCATTTT.

This chain uses TRBV9 with TRBJ2-4; no definite D call. V was cut by 3 bases and J by 6 bases, with 22 bases left in between. This CDR3 has 17 residues. Germline CDR1 reads SGDLS; CDR2 reads YYNGEE. CDR3 loop: CASSAGPNPGERNIQYF. CDR3 DNA: TGTGCCAGCAGCGCCGGACCAAATCCCGGCGAGAGAAACATTCAGTACTTC.

J is TRBJ1-5 and V is TRBV2; 9 bases align to TRBD1. Germline assignment: CDR1 SNHLY and CDR2 FYNNEI. The J segment lost 4 bases and the V segment lost 7 bases, leaving 5 bases of the junction unmatched. The CDR3 consists of 14 residues. The CDR3 DNA follows: TGTGCCAGCACCCCGACAGGGGGTAATCAGCCCCAGCATTTT. This encodes CASTPTGGNQPQHF. Full variable domain (remainder filled in from reference TRBV2 and TRBJ1-5): EPEVTQTPSHQVTQMGQEVILRCVPISNHLYFYWYRQILGQKVEFLVSFYNNEISEKSEIFDDQFSVERPDGSNFTLKIRSTKLEDSAMYFCASTPTGGNQPQHFGDGTRLSIL.